The subject of this entry is one T cell receptor beta chain. This CDR3 comprises 13 residues. V was pared by 6 bases and J by 5 bases, with 9 bases between. Germline V gives CDR1 KGHDR, CDR2 SFDVKD. Assay used: immunoSEQ multiplex PCR; TCRdb lists only in-frame clones, some missing. Here the sample spans 130,000 or so clones, 65% to 90% being singletons. The record originates from a study of blood T cell repertoires in COVID-19. The V call is TRBV24-1, the J call TRBJ2-2; D not resolved. Sequenced: peripheral blood. The origin of this receptor is a woman aged 55-75 years with active or convalescent COVID-19. The CDR3 region is CATSKQLTGELFF. In DNA form, the CDR3 reads TGTGCCACCAGTAAACAGTTAACCGGGGAGCTGTTTTTT.